This TCR beta chain was identified during a study of cytomegalovirus exposure and HLA in healthy donors. Whole-study findings and limits: Further analysis, carried out later, found HLA-associated TCR beta chains more clonally expanded than equally common other chains. V- and J-gene trimming in TCR beta was tied to a missense DCLRE1C variant by an analysis performed later.

Nominally healthy donors were sampled, though unrecorded immune exposures were likely. PCR primers comprised 60 Vbeta and 13 Jbeta primers. Only in-frame clones appear in the TCRdb table, and some are missing; sequencing was by immunoSEQ multiplex PCR. The sample records some 120,000 clones, under 90% being singletons. This clone was picked up a small number of times. The antigen is unknown. There are 14 residues in the CDR3. The chain combines TRBV1 with TRBJ2-7; TRBD1, as called in the table, went unchecked against the DNA. TRBV1 is annotated as a pseudogene. The TCR sequence derives from a woman aged 30 to 39 in good health and CMV-seronegative. Sequenced input: PBMCs. In DNA, the CDR3 is TGCACCAGTCTAATCCCGGGACAGGGAAACGAGCAGTACTTC. Translating gives CTSLIPGQGNEQYF.